This T cell receptor beta chain was captured in a study of T cell responses to AZD1222 COVID-19 vaccine. Study-wide results and limits: Sampled repertoires all dated from after the peak T cell response. Spike-specific TCR depth and breadth grew after two AZD1222 doses. Of spike-specific TCRs, nearly half reportedly target regions left unmutated in variants. It should be noted that donors were predominantly white British and more often female, and clonal diversity was possibly underestimated.

Assay: immunoSEQ multiplex PCR; the TCRdb copy retains only in-frame clones and omits some. Of 150,000 or so clones in the sample, just under 95% were seen once. As to this clone: Its antigen remains unidentified. One junction end does not reproduce the germline sequence, and a read error may be involved.

The material was peripheral blood, obtained on day 0 of AZD1222 vaccination. This clonotype was sampled from an adult in good health.

The DNA of the CDR3 is TGCAGCGTTAGGAGCGGCGCTTTATATGACTACACCTTC. It yields the protein CSVRSGALYDYTF. The gene calls are TRBV29-1 and TRBJ1-2; D unclear. This CDR3 comprises 13 residues. Germline CDR1 is SQVTM and CDR2 is ANQGSEA.